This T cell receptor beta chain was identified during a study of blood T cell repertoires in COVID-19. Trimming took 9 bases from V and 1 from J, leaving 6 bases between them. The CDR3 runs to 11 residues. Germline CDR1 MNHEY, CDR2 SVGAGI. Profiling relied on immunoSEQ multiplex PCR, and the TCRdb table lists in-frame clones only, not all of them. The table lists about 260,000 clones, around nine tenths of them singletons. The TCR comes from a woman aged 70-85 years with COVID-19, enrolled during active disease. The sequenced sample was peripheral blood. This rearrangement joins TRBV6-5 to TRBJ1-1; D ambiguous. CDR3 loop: CASYKNTEAFF. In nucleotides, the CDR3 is TGTGCCAGTTACAAGAACACTGAAGCTTTCTTT.